This passage covers 5 T cell receptor beta chains from one sample sequenced in a study of T cell changes during pregnancy in multiple sclerosis. Here immunoSEQ multiplex PCR was the method, and the copy in TCRdb shows in-frame clones only, minus some. This sample has approximately 35,000 clones; about nine tenths occur once, and the top ten carry roughly 0.41%. This specimen was CD4+ T cells from peripheral blood mononuclear cells, taken in the second trimester of pregnancy. The receptors derive from a female donor in good health, enrolled as a control in a pregnancy study.

For the CDR3, the DNA is TGTGCCTGGAGTGCCCAGACAGGTGGCACTGAAGCTTTCTTT. This translates into CAWSAQTGGTEAFF. This chain connects TRBV30 to TRBJ1-1, with a possible D match to TRBD1 (6 bases). The CDR3 is made up of 14 amino acids. Trimming took 1 base from V and 4 from J, leaving 13 bases between them. Per the germline V gene, CDR1 is GTSNPN and CDR2 is SVGIG (reference sequence).

The chain uses TRBV18 and TRBJ2-1, with TRBD1 identical over 8 bases. The germline V gene has CDR1 KGHSH and CDR2 LQKENI. The CDR3 totals 14 residues. V gave up 3 bases and J gave up 8 bases; unmatched junction bases: 6. As DNA, the CDR3 is TGTGCCAGCTCACCCCGGACAGGGAACGATGAGCAGTTCTTC. Residues: CASSPRTGNDEQFF.

The rearrangement links TRBV7-6 to TRBJ2-2, with 8 nucleotides matching TRBD1. Germline CDR1 is SGHVS and CDR2 is FNYEAQ. Trimming at V came to 5 bases and at J to 4 bases, leaving 9 bases not matched to a gene. The CDR3 has 16 amino acids. CDR3 residues: CASSHLGQGGTGELFF. The CDR3, as DNA: TGTGCCAGCAGCCACCTCGGACAGGGTGGCACCGGGGAGCTGTTTTTT.

The chain links TRBV11-2 to TRBJ1-2; TRBD1 matches 7 bases. This CDR3 has 13 residues. Germline values: CDR1 SGHAT, CDR2 FQNNGV. V gave up 5 bases and J gave up 8 bases; unmatched junction bases: 8. The CDR3 DNA follows: TGTGCCAGCAGCACGCAGCAGGGGGTCGGCTACACCTTC. Translation: CASSTQQGVGYTF.

This clone appeared a single time. J is TRBJ1-2 and V is TRBV27, with 8 bases matching TRBD1. Per germline, CDR1 MNHEY and CDR2 SMNVEV (reference sequence). The V and J ends lost 3 bases and 0 bases, in that order; junction bases with no gene match: 9. The CDR3 spans 17 residues. The CDR3 DNA follows: TGTGCCAGCAGTTTGCTGAGCGGACAGGGAGCTAACTATGGCTACACCTTC. Amino acids: CASSLLSGQGANYGYTF.